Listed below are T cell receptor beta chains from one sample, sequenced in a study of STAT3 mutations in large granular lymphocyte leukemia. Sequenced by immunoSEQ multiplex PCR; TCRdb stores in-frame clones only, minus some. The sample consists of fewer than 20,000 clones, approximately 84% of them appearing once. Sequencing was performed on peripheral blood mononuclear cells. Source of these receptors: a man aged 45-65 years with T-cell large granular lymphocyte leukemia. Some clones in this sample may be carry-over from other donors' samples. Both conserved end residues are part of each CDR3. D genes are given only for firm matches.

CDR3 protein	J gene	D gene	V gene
CASSTDRDQPQHF	TRBJ1-5	TRBD1	TRBV2
CASSGQHEQFF	TRBJ2-1	-	TRBV2
CASRQGANPTDTQYF	TRBJ2-3	-	TRBV11-2
CASSFSTGVNEQFF	TRBJ2-1	-	TRBV7-8
CAISRTSGTNEQYF	TRBJ2-7	TRBD2	TRBV10-3
CASSQLTVYEQYF	TRBJ2-7	-	TRBV4-1
CASRKAGTSGFEQYF	TRBJ2-7	TRBD2	TRBV5-1
CASSSKGTSGNNEQFF	TRBJ2-1	TRBD2	TRBV18
CASSDRDRGLWTEAFF	TRBJ1-1	TRBD1	TRBV28
CASRTFGRGYEQYF	TRBJ2-7	-	TRBV5-4
CASRDLGPEAFF	TRBJ1-1	-	TRBV19
CASSHAGQGMDGYTF	TRBJ1-2	TRBD1	TRBV4-2
CASSLEGSYEQYF	TRBJ2-7	-	TRBV11-3
CASSPGKLAEKLFF	TRBJ1-4	-	TRBV5-1
CAWSDPGANTIYF	TRBJ1-3	-	TRBV30
CASSYKQGAAGELFF	TRBJ2-2	TRBD1	TRBV6-5
CASSFGWNQPQHF	TRBJ1-5	-	TRBV6-5
CASSLGEGTPYEQYF	TRBJ2-7	-	TRBV5-1
CASSMQAERTQYF	TRBJ2-5	-	TRBV19
CASINLRNTIYF	TRBJ1-3	-	TRBV19
CASSSGAFKEVRGGEQFF	TRBJ2-1	-	TRBV5-4
CASSQEGRGTDTQYF	TRBJ2-3	-	TRBV4-1
CASSSWGPSTGNYGYTF	TRBJ1-2	-	TRBV5-1
CASSPGKGWDEQYF	TRBJ2-7	-	TRBV27
CASSLGDSLSGYTF	TRBJ1-2	-	TRBV5-1
CASRGTSGAYNEQFF	TRBJ2-1	TRBD2	TRBV2
CASSYNRVDYGYTF	TRBJ1-2	-	TRBV6-6
CASSRGTGGSGNTIYF	TRBJ1-3	TRBD1	TRBV18
CAWVLAGANEQFF	TRBJ2-1	TRBD2	TRBV30
CASGSDRAGETQYF	TRBJ2-5	TRBD1	TRBV12-5
CASSYPSLGLNTEAFF	TRBJ1-1	-	TRBV6-6
CSVGGPRMGTDTQYF	TRBJ2-3	-	TRBV29-1
CASSPGGRGYGYTF	TRBJ1-2	-	TRBV7-9
CASSEGALHTDTQYF	TRBJ2-3	-	TRBV6-1
CASSIGDRGWGTDTQYF	TRBJ2-3	TRBD1	TRBV19
CASSTGTALYNEQFF	TRBJ2-1	-	TRBV9
CASSPTPGQETQYF	TRBJ2-5	-	TRBV7-3
CASSPAENIQYF	TRBJ2-4	-	TRBV18
CASSGLTADTQYF	TRBJ2-3	-	TRBV9
CAISEEGSGRRFEQFF	TRBJ2-1	TRBD2	TRBV10-3
CASSHPGRTGLETQYF	TRBJ2-5	-	TRBV4-1
CASSPTSGESTDTQYF	TRBJ2-3	TRBD2	TRBV6-4
CAISDRDRGTDTQYF	TRBJ2-3	TRBD1	TRBV10-3
CASSPGGEGNTIYF	TRBJ1-3	-	TRBV18
CASSLNGANYGYTF	TRBJ1-2	-	TRBV5-1
CASSPRGPDTQYF	TRBJ2-3	-	TRBV7-9
CSAGQGAGQPQHF	TRBJ1-5	TRBD1	TRBV29-1
CASSADTDTQYF	TRBJ2-3	-	TRBV18
CASSFLDGLEQYF	TRBJ2-7	-	TRBV5-1
CASSARSYEQYF	TRBJ2-7	-	TRBV27
CAISVSRGRGSPLHF	TRBJ1-6	TRBD1	TRBV10-3
CASSQEGQGYRPQETQYF	TRBJ2-5	TRBD1	TRBV14
CASSQMNTEAFF	TRBJ1-1	-	TRBV6-5
CASSPDNPSQETQYF	TRBJ2-5	-	TRBV5-1
CASSPRVTGENIQYF	TRBJ2-4	TRBD1	TRBV18
CASSPLDRGRRIKLFF	TRBJ1-4	TRBD1	TRBV18
CASSVATDFSYEQYF	TRBJ2-7	-	TRBV9
CAISGSEETQYF	TRBJ2-5	-	TRBV10-3